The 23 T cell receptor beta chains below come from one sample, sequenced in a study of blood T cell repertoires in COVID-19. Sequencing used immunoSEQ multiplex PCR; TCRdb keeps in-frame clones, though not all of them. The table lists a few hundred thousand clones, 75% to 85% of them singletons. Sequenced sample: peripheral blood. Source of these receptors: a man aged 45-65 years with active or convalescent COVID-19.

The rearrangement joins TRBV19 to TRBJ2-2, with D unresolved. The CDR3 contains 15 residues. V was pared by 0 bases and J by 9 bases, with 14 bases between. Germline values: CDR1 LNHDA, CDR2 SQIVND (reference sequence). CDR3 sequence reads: CASSIDRSEWRELFF. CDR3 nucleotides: TGTGCCAGTAGTATAGATCGGAGTGAATGGAGGGAGCTGTTTTTT.

The CDR3 spells CASSESWGGSNQPQHF. CDR3 bases: TGTGCCAGCAGTGAAAGTTGGGGGGGAAGCAATCAGCCCCAGCATTTT. The V and J genes are TRBV6-1 and TRBJ1-5, with a weak D call TRBD1 (5 bases). CDR1 and CDR2 from the germline V gene are MNHNS and SASEGT. CDR3 length: 16 residues. V lost 2 bases and J 1 base, leaving 12 bases between the germline ends.

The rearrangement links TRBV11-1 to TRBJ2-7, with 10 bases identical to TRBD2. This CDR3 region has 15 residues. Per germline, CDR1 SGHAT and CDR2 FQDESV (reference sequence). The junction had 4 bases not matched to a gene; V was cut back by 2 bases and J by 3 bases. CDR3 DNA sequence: TGTGCCAGCAGCTTAACAACTAGCGGGAACTACGAGCAGTACTTC. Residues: CASSLTTSGNYEQYF.

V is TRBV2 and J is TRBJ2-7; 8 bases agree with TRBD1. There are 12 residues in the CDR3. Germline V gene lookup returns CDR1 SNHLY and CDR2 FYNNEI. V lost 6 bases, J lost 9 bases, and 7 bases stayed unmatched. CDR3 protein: CASSPLQGGQYF. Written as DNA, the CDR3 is TGTGCCAGCAGCCCGTTACAGGGGGGGCAGTACTTC.

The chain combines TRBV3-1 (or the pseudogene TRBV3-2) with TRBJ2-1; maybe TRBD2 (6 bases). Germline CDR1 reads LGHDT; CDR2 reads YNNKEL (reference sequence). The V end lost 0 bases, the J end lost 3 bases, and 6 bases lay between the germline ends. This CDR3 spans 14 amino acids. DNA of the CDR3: TGTGCCAGCAGCCAAGAGACTAGCTACAATGAGCAGTTCTTC. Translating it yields CASSQETSYNEQFF.

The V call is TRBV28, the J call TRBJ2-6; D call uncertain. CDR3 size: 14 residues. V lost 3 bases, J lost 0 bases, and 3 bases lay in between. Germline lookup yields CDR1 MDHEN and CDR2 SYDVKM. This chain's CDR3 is CASSFSSGANVLTF. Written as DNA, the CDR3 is TGTGCCAGCAGTTTCAGCTCTGGGGCCAACGTCCTGACTTTC.

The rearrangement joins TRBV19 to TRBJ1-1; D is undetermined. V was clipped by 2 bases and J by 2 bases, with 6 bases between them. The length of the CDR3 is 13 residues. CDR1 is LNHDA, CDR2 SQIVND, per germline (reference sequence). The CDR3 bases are TGTGCCAGTAGTATACGCAGAAACACTGAAGCTTTCTTT. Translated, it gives CASSIRRNTEAFF.

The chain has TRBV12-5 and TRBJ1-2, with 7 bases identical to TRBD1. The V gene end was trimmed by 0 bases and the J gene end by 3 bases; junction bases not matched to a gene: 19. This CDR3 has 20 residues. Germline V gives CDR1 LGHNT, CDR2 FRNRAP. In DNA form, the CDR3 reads TGTGCTAGTGGTTTGGTACTCGGGGCCAGAGACAGGGCCAGTCACTATGGCTACACCTTC. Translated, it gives CASGLVLGARDRASHYGYTF.

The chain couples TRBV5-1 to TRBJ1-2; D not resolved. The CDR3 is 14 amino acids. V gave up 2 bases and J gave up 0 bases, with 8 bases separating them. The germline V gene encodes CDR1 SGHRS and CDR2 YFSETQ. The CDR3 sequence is CASSLGGPNYGYTF. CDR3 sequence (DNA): TGCGCCAGCAGCTTAGGAGGTCCTAACTATGGCTACACCTTC.

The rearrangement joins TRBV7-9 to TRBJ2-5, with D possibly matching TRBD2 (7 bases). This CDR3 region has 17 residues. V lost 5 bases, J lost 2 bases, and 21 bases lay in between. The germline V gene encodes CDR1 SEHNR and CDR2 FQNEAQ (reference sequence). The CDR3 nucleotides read TGTGCCAGCAGCCGACTGGGGGGGCCCACGGGGCAAGAGACCCAGTACTTC. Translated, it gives CASSRLGGPTGQETQYF.

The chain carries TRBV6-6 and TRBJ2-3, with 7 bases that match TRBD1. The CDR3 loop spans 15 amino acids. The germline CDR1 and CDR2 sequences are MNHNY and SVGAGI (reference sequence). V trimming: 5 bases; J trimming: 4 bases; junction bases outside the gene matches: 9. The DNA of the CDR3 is TGTGCCAGCAGTACGACGACAGGGCGATCAGATACGCAGTATTTT. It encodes CASSTTTGRSDTQYF.

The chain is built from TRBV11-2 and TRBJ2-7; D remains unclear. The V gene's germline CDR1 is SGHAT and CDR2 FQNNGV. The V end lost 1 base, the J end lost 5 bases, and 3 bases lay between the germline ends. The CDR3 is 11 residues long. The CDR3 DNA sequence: TGTGCCAGCAGCTTAGCCGACGAGCAGTACTTC. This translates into CASSLADEQYF. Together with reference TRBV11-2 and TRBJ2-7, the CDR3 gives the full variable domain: EAGVAQSPRYKIIEKRQSVAFWCNPISGHATLYWYQQILGQGPKLLIQFQNNGVVDDSQLPKDRFSAERLKGVDSTLKIQPAKLEDSAVYLCASSLADEQYFGPGTRLTVT.

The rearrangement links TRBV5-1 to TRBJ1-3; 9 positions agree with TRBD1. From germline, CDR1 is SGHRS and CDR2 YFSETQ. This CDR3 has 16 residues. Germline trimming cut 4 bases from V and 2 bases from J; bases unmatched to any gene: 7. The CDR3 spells CASSLNGQGTGNTIYF. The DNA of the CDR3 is TGCGCCAGCAGCCTCAACGGACAGGGGACTGGAAACACCATATATTTT.

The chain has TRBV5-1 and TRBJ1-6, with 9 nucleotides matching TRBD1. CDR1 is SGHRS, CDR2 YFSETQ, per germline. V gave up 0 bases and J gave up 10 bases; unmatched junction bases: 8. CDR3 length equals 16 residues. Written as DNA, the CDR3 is TGCGCCAGCAGCTTGGCGGACAGGGGCCTCACCTCACCCCTCCACTTT. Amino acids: CASSLADRGLTSPLHF.

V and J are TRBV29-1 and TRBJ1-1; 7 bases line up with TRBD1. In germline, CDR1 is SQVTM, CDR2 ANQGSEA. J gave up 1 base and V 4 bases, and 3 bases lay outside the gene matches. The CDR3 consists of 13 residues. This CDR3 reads CSVANRGNTEAFF. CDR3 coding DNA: TGCAGCGTTGCAAACAGGGGGAACACTGAAGCTTTCTTT.

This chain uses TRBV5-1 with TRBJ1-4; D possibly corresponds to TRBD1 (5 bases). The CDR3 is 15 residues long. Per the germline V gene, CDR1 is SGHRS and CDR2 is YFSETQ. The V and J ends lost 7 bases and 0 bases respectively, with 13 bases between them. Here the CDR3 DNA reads TGCGCCAGCGGCCCTGGGGCAGCAACTAATGAAAAACTGTTTTTT. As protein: CASGPGAATNEKLFF.

CDR3 protein: CASSPSGGVTGELFF. CDR3 coding DNA: TGCGCCAGCAGCCCGTCCGGGGGAGTCACCGGGGAGCTGTTTTTT. The chain links TRBV5-1 to TRBJ2-2, with a tentative D call TRBD2 (6 bases). Germline V lookup: CDR1 SGHRS, CDR2 YFSETQ. The CDR3 is 15 amino acids. V was trimmed by 4 bases and J by 4 bases, leaving 14 bases between them.

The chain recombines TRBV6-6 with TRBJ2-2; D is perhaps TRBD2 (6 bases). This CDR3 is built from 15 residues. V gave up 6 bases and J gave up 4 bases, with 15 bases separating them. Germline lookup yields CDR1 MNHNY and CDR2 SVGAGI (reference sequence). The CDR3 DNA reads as TGTGCCAGCAGCCACGGTGGGGGAGGCACCGGGGAGCTGTTTTTT. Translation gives CASSHGGGGTGELFF.

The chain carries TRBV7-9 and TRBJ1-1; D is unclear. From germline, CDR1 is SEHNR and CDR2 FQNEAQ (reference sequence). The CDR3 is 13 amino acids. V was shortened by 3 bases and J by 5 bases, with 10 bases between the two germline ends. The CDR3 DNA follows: TGTGCCAGCAGCTTCCTTGGGCAGACTGAAGCTTTCTTT. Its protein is CASSFLGQTEAFF.

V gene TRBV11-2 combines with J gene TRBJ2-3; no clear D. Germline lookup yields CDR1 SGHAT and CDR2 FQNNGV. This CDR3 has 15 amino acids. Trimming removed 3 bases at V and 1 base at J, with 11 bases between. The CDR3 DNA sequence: TGTGCCAGCAGCTTTCCAGCGAGTGGCACAGATACGCAGTATTTT. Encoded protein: CASSFPASGTDTQYF.

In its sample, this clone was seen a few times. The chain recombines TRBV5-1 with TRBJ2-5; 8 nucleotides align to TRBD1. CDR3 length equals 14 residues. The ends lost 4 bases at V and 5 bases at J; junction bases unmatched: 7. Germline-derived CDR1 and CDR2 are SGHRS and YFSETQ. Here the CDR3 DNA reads TGCGCCAGCAGCCCCCAGGGGGCTGGGGAGACCCAGTACTTC. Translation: CASSPQGAGETQYF.

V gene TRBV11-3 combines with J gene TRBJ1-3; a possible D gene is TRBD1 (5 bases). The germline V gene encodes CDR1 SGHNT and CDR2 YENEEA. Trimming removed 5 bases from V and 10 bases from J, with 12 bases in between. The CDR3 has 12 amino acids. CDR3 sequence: CASSQRGSTIYF. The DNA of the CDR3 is TGTGCCAGCAGCCAGCGGGGGTCGACCATATATTTT.

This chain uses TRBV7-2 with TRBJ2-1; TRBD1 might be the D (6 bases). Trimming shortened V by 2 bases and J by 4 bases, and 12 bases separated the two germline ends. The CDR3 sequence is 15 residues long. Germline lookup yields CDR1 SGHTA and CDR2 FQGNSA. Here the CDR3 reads CASSLMWGPYNEQFF. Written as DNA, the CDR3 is TGTGCCAGCAGCTTAATGTGGGGGCCTTACAATGAGCAGTTCTTC.